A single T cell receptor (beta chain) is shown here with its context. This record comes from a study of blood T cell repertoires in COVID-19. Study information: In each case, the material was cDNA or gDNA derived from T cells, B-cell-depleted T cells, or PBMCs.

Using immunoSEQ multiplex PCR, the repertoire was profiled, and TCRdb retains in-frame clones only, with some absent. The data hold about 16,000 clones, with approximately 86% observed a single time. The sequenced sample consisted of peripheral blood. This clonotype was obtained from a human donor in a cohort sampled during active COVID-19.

The CDR3 spells CASSVSPGGLQETQYF. The CDR3 coding sequence is TGTGCCAGCAGCGTAAGTCCAGGGGGCCTTCAAGAGACCCAGTACTTC. V is TRBV9 and J is TRBJ2-5; 8 bases match TRBD1. The V gene end was trimmed by 1 base and the J gene end by 2 bases; junction bases not matched to a gene: 7. CDR3 size: 16 residues. Germline loops: CDR1 SGDLS, CDR2 YYNGEE.